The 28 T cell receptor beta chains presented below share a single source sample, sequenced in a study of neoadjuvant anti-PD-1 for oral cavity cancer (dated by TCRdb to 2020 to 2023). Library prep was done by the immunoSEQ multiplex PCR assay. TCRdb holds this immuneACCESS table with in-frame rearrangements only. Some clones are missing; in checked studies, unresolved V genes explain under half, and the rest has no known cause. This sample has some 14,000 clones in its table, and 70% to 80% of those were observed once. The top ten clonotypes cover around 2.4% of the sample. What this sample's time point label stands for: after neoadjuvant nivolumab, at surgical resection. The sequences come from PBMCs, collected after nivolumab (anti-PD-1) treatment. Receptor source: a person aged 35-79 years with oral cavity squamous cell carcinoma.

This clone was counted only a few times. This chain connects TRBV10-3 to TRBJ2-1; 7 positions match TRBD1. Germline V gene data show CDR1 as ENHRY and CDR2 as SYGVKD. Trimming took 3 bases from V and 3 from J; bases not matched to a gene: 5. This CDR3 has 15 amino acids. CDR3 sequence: CAISDRTGGYNEQFF. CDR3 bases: TGTGCCATCAGTGACCGGACAGGAGGCTACAATGAGCAGTTCTTC.

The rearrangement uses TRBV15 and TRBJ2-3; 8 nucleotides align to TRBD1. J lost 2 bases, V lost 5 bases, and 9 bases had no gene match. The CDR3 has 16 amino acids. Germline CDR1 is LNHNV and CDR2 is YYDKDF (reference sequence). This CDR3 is CATSGAGDRLTDTQYF. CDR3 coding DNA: TGTGCCACCAGCGGGGCCGGGGACAGGCTCACAGATACGCAGTATTTT.

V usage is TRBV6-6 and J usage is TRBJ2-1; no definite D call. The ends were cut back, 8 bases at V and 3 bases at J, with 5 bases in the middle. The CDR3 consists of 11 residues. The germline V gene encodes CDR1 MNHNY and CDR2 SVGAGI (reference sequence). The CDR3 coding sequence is TGTGCCAGCCGGCGCTACAATGAGCAGTTCTTC. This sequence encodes CASRRYNEQFF.

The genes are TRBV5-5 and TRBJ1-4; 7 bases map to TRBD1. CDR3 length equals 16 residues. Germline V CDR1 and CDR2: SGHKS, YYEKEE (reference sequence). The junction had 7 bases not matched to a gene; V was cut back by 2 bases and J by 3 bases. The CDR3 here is CASSFSGQVANEKLFF. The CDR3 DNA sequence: TGTGCCAGCAGCTTCTCCGGACAGGTTGCTAATGAAAAACTGTTTTTT.

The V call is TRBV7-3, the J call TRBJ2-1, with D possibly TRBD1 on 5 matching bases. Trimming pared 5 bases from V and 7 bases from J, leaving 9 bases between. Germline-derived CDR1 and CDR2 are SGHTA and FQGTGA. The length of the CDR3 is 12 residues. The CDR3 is CASSIDSNEQFF. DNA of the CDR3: TGTGCCAGCAGCATTGACAGTAATGAGCAGTTCTTC.

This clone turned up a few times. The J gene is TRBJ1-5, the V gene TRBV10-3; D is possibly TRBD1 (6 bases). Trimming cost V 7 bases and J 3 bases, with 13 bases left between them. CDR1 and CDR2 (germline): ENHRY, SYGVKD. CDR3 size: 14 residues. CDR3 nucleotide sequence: TGTGCCATCAAGGGGGGCATGATCAATCAGCCCCAGCATTTT. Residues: CAIKGGMINQPQHF.

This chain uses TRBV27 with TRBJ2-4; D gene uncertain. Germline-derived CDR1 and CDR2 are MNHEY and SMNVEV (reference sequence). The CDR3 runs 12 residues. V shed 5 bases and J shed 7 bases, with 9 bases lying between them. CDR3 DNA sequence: TGTGCCAGCAGTCCTCTCGGGAACATTCAGTACTTC. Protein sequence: CASSPLGNIQYF.

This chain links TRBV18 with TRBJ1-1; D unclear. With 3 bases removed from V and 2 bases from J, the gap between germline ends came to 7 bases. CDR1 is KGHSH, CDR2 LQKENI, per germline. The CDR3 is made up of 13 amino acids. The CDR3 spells CASSPPINTEAFF. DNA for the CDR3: TGTGCCAGCTCACCCCCTATAAACACTGAAGCTTTCTTT.

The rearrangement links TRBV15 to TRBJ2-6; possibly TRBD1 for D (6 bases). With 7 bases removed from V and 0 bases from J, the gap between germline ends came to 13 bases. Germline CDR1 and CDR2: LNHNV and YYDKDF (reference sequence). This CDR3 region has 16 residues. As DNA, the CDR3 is TGTGCCACCAAGAGGGACACCCTCTCTGGGGCCAACGTCCTGACTTTC. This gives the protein CATKRDTLSGANVLTF.

CDR3 sequence: CASSLRGRGRSYGYTF. The CDR3 DNA follows: TGTGCCAGCAGCTTAAGAGGCAGGGGCCGTTCCTATGGCTACACCTTC. The V call is TRBV7-2, the J call TRBJ1-2; D is possibly TRBD1 (6 bases). Trimming stripped 2 bases from V and 4 bases from J, with 17 bases between. The CDR3 runs 16 residues. Germline V CDR1 and CDR2: SGHTA, FQGNSA.

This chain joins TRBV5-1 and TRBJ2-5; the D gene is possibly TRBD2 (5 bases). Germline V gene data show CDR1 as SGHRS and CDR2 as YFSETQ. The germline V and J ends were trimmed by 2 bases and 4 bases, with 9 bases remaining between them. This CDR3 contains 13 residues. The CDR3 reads CASSFWRIETQYF. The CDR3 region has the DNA TGCGCCAGCAGCTTCTGGAGGATAGAGACCCAGTACTTC.

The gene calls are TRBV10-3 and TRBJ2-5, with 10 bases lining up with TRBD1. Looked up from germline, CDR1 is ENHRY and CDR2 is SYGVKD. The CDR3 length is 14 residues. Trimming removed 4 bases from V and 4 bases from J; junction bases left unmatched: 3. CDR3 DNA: TGTGCCATCAGTGCGGACAGGGGGAGAGAGACCCAGTACTTC. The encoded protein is CAISADRGRETQYF.

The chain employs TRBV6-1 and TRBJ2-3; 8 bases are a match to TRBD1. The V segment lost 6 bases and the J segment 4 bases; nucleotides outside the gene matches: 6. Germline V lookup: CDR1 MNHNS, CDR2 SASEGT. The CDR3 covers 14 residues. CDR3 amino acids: CASRKDRVADTQYF. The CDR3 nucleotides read TGTGCCAGCAGAAAGGACAGGGTCGCAGATACGCAGTATTTT.

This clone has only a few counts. This CDR3 is CASSTWIYGYTF. CDR3 nucleotide sequence: TGTGCCAGCAGCACCTGGATCTATGGCTACACCTTC. The chain recombines TRBV28 with TRBJ1-2; D remains unclear. This CDR3 contains 12 residues. Trimming left V 6 bases short and J 4 bases short, with 9 bases between. CDR1 is MDHEN and CDR2 is SYDVKM in the germline V gene.

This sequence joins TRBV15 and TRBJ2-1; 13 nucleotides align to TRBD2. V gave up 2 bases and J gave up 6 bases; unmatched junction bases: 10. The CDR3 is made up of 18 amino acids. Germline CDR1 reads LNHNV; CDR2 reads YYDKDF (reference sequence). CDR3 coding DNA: TGTGCCACCAGCAGATTGGGTCGGACTAGCGGGAGAAGCAATGAGCAGTTCTTC. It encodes CATSRLGRTSGRSNEQFF.

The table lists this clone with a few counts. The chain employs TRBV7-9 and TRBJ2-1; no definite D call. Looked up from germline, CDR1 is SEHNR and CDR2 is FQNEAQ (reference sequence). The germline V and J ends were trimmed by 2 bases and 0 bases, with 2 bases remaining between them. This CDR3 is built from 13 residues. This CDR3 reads CASSLSSYNEQFF. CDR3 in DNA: TGTGCCAGCAGCTTAAGCTCCTACAATGAGCAGTTCTTC. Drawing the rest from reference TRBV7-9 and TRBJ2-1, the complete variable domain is DTGVSQNPRHKITKRGQNVTFRCDPISEHNRLYWYRQTLGQGPEFLTYFQNEAQLEKSRLLSDRFSAERPKGSFSTLEIQRTEQGDSAMYLCASSLSSYNEQFFGPGTRLTVL.

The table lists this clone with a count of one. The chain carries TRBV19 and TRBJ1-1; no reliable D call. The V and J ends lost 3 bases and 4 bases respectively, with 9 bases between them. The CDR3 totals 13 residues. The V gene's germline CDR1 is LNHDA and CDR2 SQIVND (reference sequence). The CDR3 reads CASSMWVITEAFF. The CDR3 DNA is TGTGCCAGTAGTATGTGGGTGATCACTGAAGCTTTCTTT.

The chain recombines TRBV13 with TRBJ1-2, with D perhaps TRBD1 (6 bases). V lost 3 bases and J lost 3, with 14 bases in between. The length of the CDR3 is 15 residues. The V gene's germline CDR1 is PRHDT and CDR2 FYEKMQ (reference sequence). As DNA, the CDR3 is TGTGCCAGCAGCTTGAAACAGGGTATACACTATGGCTACACCTTC. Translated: CASSLKQGIHYGYTF. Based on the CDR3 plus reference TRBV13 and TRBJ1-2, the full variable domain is AAGVIQSPRHLIKEKRETATLKCYPIPRHDTVYWYQQGPGQDPQFLISFYEKMQSDKGSIPDRFSAQQFSDYHSELNMSSLELGDSALYFCASSLKQGIHYGYTFGSGTRLTVV.

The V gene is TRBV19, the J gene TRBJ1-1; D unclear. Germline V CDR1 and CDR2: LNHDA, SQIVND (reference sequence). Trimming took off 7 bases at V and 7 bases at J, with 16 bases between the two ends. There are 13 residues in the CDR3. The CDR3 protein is CASIPWSGYEAFF. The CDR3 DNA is TGTGCCAGTATCCCATGGTCGGGATATGAAGCTTTCTTT.

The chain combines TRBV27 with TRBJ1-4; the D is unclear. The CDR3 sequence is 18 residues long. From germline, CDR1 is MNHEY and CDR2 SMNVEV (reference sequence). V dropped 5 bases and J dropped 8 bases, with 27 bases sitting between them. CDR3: CASSNSFVTASRGEKLFF. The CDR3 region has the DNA TGTGCCAGCAGTAACTCTTTTGTAACAGCGAGTCGAGGGGAAAAACTGTTTTTT.

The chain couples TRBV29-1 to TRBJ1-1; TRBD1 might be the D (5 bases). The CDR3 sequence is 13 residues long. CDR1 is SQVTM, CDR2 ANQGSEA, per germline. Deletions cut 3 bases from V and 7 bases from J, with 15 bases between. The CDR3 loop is CSVDGGVSDEAFF. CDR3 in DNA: TGCAGCGTTGATGGGGGGGTGAGCGATGAAGCTTTCTTT. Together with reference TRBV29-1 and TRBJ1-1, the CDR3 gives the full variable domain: SAVISQKPSRDICQRGTSLTIQCQVDSQVTMMFWYRQQPGQSLTLIATANQGSEATYESGFVIDKFPISRPNLTFSTLTVSNMSPEDSSIYLCSVDGGVSDEAFFGQGTRLTVV.

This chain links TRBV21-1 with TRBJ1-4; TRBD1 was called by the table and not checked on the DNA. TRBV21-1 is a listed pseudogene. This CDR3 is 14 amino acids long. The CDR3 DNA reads TGTGCCAGCAGCGGGACAGGGGTTAATGAAAAACTGTTTTTT. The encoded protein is CASSGTGVNEKLFF.

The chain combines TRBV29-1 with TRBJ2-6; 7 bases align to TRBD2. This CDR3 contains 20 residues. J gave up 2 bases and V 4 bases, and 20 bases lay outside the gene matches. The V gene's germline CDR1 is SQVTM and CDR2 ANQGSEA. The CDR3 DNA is TGCAGCGTTGGGGGTTTGTGGGGAGGGTTCGGGTTGACTGGGGCCAACGTCCTGACTTTC. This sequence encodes CSVGGLWGGFGLTGANVLTF. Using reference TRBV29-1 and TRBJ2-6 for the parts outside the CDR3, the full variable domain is SAVISQKPSRDICQRGTSLTIQCQVDSQVTMMFWYRQQPGQSLTLIATANQGSEATYESGFVIDKFPISRPNLTFSTLTVSNMSPEDSSIYLCSVGGLWGGFGLTGANVLTFGAGSRLTVL.

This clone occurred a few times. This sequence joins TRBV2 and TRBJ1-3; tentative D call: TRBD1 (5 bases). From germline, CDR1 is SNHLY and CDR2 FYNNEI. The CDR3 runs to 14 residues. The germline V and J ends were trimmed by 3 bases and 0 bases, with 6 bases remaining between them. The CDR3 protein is CASSDQGSGNTIYF. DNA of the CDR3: TGTGCCAGCAGTGATCAGGGCTCTGGAAACACCATATATTTT.

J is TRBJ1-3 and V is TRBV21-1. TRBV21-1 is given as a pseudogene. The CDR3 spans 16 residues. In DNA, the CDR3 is TGTGCCAGCAGCCTAGGCGGGGGGCTACCTGGAAACACCATATATTTT. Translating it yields CASSLGGGLPGNTIYF.

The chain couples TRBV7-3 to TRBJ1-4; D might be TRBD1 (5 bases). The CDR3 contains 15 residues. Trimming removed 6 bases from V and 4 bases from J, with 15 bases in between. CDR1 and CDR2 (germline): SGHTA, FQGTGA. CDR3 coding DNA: TGTGCCAGCAGGGGACCGCCGTTTGGTAATGAAAAACTGTTTTTT. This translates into CASRGPPFGNEKLFF.

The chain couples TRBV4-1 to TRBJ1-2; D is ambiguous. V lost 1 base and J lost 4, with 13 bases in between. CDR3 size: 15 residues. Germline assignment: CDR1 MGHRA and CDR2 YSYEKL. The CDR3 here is CASSQVPGNGYGYTF. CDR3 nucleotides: TGCGCCAGCAGCCAAGTACCGGGAAACGGCTATGGCTACACCTTC.

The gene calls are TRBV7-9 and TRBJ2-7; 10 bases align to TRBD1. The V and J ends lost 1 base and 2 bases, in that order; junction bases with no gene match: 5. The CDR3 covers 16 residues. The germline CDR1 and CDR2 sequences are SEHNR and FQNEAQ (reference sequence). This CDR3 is CASSLGTGGQTYEQYF. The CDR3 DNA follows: TGTGCCAGCAGCTTAGGGACAGGGGGGCAGACCTACGAGCAGTACTTC.